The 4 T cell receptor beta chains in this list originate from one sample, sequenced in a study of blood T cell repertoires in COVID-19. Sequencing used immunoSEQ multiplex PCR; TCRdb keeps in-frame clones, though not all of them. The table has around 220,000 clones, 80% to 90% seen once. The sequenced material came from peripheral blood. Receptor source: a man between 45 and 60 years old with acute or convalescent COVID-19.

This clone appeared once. CDR3 nucleotides: TGTGCCAGCTCACCGAGGGTTAGGAGGTCCGATAATTCACCCCTCCACTTT. Protein product: CASSPRVRRSDNSPLHF. The J gene is TRBJ1-6, the V gene TRBV18; no clear D. This CDR3 spans 17 amino acids. V shed 3 bases and J shed 5 bases, with 17 bases lying between them. Looked up from germline, CDR1 is KGHSH and CDR2 is LQKENI.

The CDR3 nucleotides are TGTGCCATCAGTGAGTCGCTACGGGGGGGCAATCAGCCCCAGCATTTT. Encoded protein: CAISESLRGGNQPQHF. The chain recombines TRBV10-3 with TRBJ1-5; tentatively, D is TRBD1 (5 bases). CDR1 ENHRY and CDR2 SYGVKD come from the germline V gene. With 0 bases removed from V and 2 bases from J, the gap between germline ends came to 11 bases. The CDR3 length is 16 residues.

The CDR3 sequence is CASSSNLEPQHF. The DNA for the CDR3 is TGTGCCAGTAGTTCTAATCTTGAGCCCCAGCATTTT. The V gene is TRBV19, the J gene TRBJ1-5; D is unclear. The germline CDR1 and CDR2 sequences are LNHDA and SQIVND (reference sequence). The CDR3 extends over 12 amino acids. V gave up 5 bases and J gave up 8 bases, with 10 bases separating them. Complete variable domain (other parts from reference TRBV19 and TRBJ1-5): DGGITQSPKYLFRKEGQNVTLSCEQNLNHDAMYWYRQDPGQGLRLIYYSQIVNDFQKGDIAEGYSVSREKKESFPLTVTSAQKNPTAFYLCASSSNLEPQHFGDGTRLSIL.

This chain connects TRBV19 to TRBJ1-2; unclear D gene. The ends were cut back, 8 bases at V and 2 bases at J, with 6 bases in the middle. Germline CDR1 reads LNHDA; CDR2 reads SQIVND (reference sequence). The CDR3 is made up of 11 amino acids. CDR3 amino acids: CASYQNYGYTF. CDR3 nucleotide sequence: TGTGCCAGTTATCAGAACTATGGCTACACCTTC.